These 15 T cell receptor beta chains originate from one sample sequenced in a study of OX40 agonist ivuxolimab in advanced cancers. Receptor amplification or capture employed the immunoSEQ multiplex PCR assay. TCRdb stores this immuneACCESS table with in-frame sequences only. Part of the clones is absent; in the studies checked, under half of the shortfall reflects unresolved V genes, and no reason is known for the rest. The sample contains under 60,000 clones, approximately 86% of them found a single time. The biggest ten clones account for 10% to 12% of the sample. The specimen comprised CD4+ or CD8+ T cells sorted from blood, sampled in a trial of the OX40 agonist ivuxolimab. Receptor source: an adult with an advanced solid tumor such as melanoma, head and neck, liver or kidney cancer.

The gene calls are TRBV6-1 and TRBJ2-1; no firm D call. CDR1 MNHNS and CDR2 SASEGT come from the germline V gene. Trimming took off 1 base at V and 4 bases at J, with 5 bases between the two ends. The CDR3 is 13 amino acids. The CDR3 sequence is CASSEGQYNEQFF. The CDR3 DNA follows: TGTGCCAGCAGTGAAGGGCAGTACAATGAGCAGTTCTTC.

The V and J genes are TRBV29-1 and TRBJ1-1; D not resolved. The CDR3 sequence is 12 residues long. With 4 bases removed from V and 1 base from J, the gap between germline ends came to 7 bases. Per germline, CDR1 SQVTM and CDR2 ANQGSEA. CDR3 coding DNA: TGCAGCGTTGCGAGGGAGAACACTGAAGCTTTCTTT. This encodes CSVARENTEAFF. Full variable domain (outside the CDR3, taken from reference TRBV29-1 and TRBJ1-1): SAVISQKPSRDICQRGTSLTIQCQVDSQVTMMFWYRQQPGQSLTLIATANQGSEATYESGFVIDKFPISRPNLTFSTLTVSNMSPEDSSIYLCSVARENTEAFFGQGTRLTVV.

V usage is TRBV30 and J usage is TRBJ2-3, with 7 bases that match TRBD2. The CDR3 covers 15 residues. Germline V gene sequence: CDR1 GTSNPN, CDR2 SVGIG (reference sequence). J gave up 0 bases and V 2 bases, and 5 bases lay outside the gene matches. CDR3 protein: CAWSLGGTSTDTQYF. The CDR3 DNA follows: TGTGCCTGGAGTCTCGGGGGGACTAGCACAGATACGCAGTATTTT.

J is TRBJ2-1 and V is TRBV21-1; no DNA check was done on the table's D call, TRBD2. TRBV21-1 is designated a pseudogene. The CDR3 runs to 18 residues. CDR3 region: CASSKVSAHSSSYNEQFF. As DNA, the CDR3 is TGTGCCAGCAGCAAAGTTTCCGCTCACTCTAGCTCCTACAATGAGCAGTTCTTC.

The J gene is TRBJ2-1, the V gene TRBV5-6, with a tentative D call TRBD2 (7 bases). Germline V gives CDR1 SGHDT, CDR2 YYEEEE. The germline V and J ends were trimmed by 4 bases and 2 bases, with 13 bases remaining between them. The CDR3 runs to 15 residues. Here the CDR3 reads CASSPWGGPYNEQFF. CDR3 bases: TGTGCCAGCAGCCCGTGGGGGGGGCCCTACAATGAGCAGTTCTTC.

CDR3 sequence: CASSPTGVEQYF. The CDR3 region has the DNA TGTGCCAGCAGTCCGACAGGGGTCGAGCAGTACTTC. V is TRBV11-1 and J is TRBJ2-7, with TRBD1 matching over 8 bases. V shed 6 bases and J 6 bases; nucleotides not matched to a gene: 4. There are 12 residues in the CDR3. Germline V CDR1 and CDR2: SGHAT, FQDESV (reference sequence).

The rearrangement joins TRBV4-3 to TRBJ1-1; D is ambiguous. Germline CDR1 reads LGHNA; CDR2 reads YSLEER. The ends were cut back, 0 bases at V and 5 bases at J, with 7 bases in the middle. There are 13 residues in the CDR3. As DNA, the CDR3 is TGCGCCAGCAGCCAAGACCCCGGGACTGAAGCTTTCTTT. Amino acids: CASSQDPGTEAFF.

The CDR3 region is CASSQDRGSFEQYF. The CDR3 DNA is TGTGCCAGCAGCCAGGACAGGGGTTCGTTCGAGCAGTACTTC. The chain carries TRBV7-9 and TRBJ2-7; 9 bases line up with TRBD1. J lost 6 bases, V lost 5 bases, and 8 bases had no gene match. The length of the CDR3 is 14 residues. Looked up from germline, CDR1 is SEHNR and CDR2 is FQNEAQ (reference sequence).

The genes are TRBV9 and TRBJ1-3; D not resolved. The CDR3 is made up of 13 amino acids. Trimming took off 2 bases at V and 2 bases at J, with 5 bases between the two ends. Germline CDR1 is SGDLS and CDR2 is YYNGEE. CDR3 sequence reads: CASSVQTGNTIYF. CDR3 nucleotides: TGTGCCAGCAGCGTCCAGACTGGAAACACCATATATTTT.

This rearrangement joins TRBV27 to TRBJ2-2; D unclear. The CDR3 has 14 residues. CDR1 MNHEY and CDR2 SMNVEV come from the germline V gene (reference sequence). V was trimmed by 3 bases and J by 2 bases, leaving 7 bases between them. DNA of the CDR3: TGTGCCAGCAGTTTGGGATCAAACACCGGGGAGCTGTTTTTT. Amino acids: CASSLGSNTGELFF.

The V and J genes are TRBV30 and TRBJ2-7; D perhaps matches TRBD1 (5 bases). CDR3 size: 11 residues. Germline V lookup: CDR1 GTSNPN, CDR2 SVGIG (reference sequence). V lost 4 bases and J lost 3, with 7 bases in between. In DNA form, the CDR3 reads TGTGCCTGGACAACAGGCTACGAGCAGTACTTC. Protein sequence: CAWTTGYEQYF.

The CDR3 region has the DNA TGTGCCAGTAGGTGGCAGGGGGAGCGCAATCAGCCCCAGCATTTT. Translated, it gives CASRWQGERNQPQHF. This chain uses TRBV19 with TRBJ1-5; 7 bases are shared with TRBD1. V dropped 6 bases and J dropped 2; count of bases not matched to a gene: 7. The germline gives CDR1 LNHDA, CDR2 SQIVND (reference sequence). This CDR3 has 15 residues. Based on the CDR3 plus reference TRBV19 and TRBJ1-5, the full variable domain is DGGITQSPKYLFRKEGQNVTLSCEQNLNHDAMYWYRQDPGQGLRLIYYSQIVNDFQKGDIAEGYSVSREKKESFPLTVTSAQKNPTAFYLCASRWQGERNQPQHFGDGTRLSIL.

CDR3 region: CASSVGGLGYTF. In DNA form, the CDR3 reads TGTGCCAGCAGCGTAGGAGGGCTTGGCTACACCTTC. The gene calls are TRBV9 and TRBJ1-2, with unresolved D. V lost 0 bases, J lost 7 bases, and 7 bases lay in between. CDR1 is SGDLS and CDR2 is YYNGEE in the germline V gene. This CDR3 comprises 12 residues. The full variable domain, rest sourced from reference TRBV9 and TRBJ1-2, is DSGVTQTPKHLITATGQRVTLRCSPRSGDLSVYWYQQSLDQGLQFLIQYYNGEERAKGNILERFSAQQFPDLHSELNLSSLELGDSALYFCASSVGGLGYTFGSGTRLTVV.

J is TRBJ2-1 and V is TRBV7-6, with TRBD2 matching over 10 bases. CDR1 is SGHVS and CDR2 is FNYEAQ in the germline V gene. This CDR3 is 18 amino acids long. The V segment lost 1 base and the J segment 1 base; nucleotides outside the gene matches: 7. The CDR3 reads CASSLGATSGFSYNEQFF. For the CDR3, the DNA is TGTGCCAGCAGCTTAGGAGCGACTAGCGGGTTTTCCTACAATGAGCAGTTCTTC. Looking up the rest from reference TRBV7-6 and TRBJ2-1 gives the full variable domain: GAGVSQSPRYKVTKRGQDVALRCDPISGHVSLYWYRQALGQGPEFLTYFNYEAQQDKSGLPNDRFSAERPEGSISTLTIQRTEQRDSAMYRCASSLGATSGFSYNEQFFGPGTRLTVL.

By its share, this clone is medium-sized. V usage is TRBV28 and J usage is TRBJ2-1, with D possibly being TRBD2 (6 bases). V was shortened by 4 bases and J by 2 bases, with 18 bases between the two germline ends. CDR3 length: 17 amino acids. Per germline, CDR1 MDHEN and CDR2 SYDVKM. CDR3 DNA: TGTGCCAGCAGTTCCACCCTTGGGGGGTTAACCTACAATGAGCAGTTCTTC. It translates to CASSSTLGGLTYNEQFF.